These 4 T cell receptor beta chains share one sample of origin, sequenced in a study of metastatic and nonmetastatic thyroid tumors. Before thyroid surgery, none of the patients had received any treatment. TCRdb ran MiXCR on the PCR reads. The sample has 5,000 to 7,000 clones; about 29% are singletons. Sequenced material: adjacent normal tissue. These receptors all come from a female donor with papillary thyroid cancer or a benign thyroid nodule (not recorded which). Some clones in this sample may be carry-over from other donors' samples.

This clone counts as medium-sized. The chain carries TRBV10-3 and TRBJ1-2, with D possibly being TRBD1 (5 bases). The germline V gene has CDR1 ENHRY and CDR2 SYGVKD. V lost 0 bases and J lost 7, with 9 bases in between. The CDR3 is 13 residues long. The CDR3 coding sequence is TGTGCCATCAGTGAGTCTGGGGGATCTGGCTACACCTTC. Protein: CAISESGGSGYTF.

This chain's CDR3 is CASSPSTGTSYGYTF. The CDR3 DNA reads TGTGCCAGCAGTCCCTCGACAGGGACCAGCTATGGCTACACCTTC. The chain couples TRBV6-1 to TRBJ1-2; 7 bases map to TRBD1. Germline CDR1 is MNHNS and CDR2 is SASEGT. The CDR3 contains 15 residues. With 5 bases clipped from V and 4 bases from J, the junction kept 10 bases outside the gene matches.

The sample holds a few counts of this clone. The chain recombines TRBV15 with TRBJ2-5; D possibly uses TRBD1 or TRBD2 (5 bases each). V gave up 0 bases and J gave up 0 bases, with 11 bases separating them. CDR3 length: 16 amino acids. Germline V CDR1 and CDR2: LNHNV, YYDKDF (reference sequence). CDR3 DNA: TGTGCCACCAGCAGAGACCGGGGCCGGTACCAAGAGACCCAGTACTTC. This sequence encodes CATSRDRGRYQETQYF.

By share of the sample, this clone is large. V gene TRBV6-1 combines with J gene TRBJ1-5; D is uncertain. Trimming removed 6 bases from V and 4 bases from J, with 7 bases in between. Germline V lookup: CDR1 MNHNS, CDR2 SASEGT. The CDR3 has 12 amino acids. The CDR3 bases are TGTGCCAGCAGCAACCGTAATCAGCCCCAGCATTTT. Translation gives CASSNRNQPQHF.